The TCR beta chain described here comes from a study of T cell responses to AZD1222 COVID-19 vaccine. Study observations and caveats: An increase in Spike-specific TCR breadth and depth was observed after two AZD1222 doses. Donors were largely white British and mainly female; clonal diversity was possibly underestimated. Repertoires in all cases were sampled only once the peak T cell response had passed.

The CDR3 sequence is 12 residues long. Points on this clone: As yet, its antigen is unknown.

Sequencing used immunoSEQ multiplex PCR; TCRdb keeps in-frame clones, though not all of them. The sample holds some 150,000 clones; more than 70% are singletons and the top ten take approximately 3.6%. This specimen consisted of peripheral blood, obtained on day 0 of MenACWY control vaccination. This chain uses TRBV21-1 with TRBJ1-1. TRBV21-1 counts as a pseudogene. This TCR was sampled from an adult in good health. DNA for the CDR3: TGTGCCAGCAGCAAAGCGCAAGGTGAAGCTTTCTTT. This gives the protein CASSKAQGEAFF.